Listed below are T cell receptor beta chains from one sample, sequenced in a study of blood T cells in healthy people across ages. One entry per CDR3 protein results from TCRdb running MiXCR on the 5' RACE reads. Of over a million distinct CDR3 sequences listed, more than 35% were seen once; the top ten hold over 15%. Sequencing input: blood. Receptors originate from a woman in her sixties in good health. The CDR3 runs from the conserved cysteine through the conserved F or W. Not all rows give a size; the values are once, few, many and, for expanded clones, a class.

v_gene,len,abundance,CDR3aa
TRBV7-9,15,NA,CASSSRDRAPYEQYF
TRBV6-1,18,NA,CASSERETTAPGSGEQFF
TRBV20-1,15,NA,CSARSAGQGEETQYF
TRBV6-5,14,few,CASSPGDRTYEQYF
TRBV6-5,15,many,CASSPDPSSYNEQFF
TRBV5-8,13,NA,CASSGDRVQTQYF
TRBV12-3/TRBV12-4,16,NA,CASSFASLSSYNEQFF
TRBV27,12,NA,CASSDPGETQYF
TRBV11-2,14,few,CASSLGTLGNEQFF
TRBV7-9,13,NA,CTSSPRDIYEQYF
TRBV18,16,NA,CASSIPGLSFGNEQFF
TRBV27,14,NA,CASSKTGYSYEQYF
TRBV3-1,15,few,CASSQDRGEGYEQYF
TRBV13,14,NA,CASSSGQAGNTIYF
TRBV6-2/TRBV6-3,14,few,CASSRQGSGYEQYF
TRBV3-1,16,NA,CASSQEAVLAGNEQFF
TRBV10-3,15,NA,CAISEPRDQYNEQFF
TRBV20-1,15,NA,CSARVETSGNNEQFF
TRBV12-3/TRBV12-4,16,NA,CASSLIGDRAFDEQYF
TRBV7-9,15,NA,CASSSGTGRTETQYF
TRBV12-3/TRBV12-4,14,few,CASSLQGVGNEQFF
TRBV30,13,NA,CAWDRGTNEKLFF
TRBV10-2,16,NA,CASSQPGLAGLNEQYF
TRBV7-2,16,NA,CASSLGGLTSYNEQFF
TRBV25-1,12,NA,CASNDGSYEQYF
TRBV7-8,14,NA,CASSLWGVENEQFF
TRBV3-1,13,NA,CASSLTDLGTQYF
TRBV6-6,15,few,CASSYVGQGNSPLHF
TRBV7-3,15,NA,CASSFGTGAYNEQFF
TRBV7-9,15,few,CASSSDRGSNQPQHF
TRBV3-1,16,NA,CASSPDRQGTNEKLFF
TRBV3-1,15,NA,CASSPTSPGANVLTF
TRBV7-6,14,NA,CASSLGSRQEIQYF
TRBV27,12,NA,CAAGSLGNEQFF
TRBV7-8,12,NA,CASGNDRETQYF
TRBV7-2,16,few,CASSLDGTGTPYEQYF
TRBV7-9,14,few,CASSLGMSGETQYF
TRBV7-9,15,NA,CASSFIRSSTDTQYF
TRBV7-9,13,NA,CASSFQDLETQYF
TRBV7-3,16,NA,CASREGGTTTPGELFF
TRBV6-5,15,NA,CASSVDRGIFNEQFF
TRBV20-1,18,few,CSARAYRVGGLGNNEQFF
TRBV21-1,17,NA,CASSKRGRDWSRTPLHF